Shown below are 30 T cell receptor beta chains from a single sample sequenced in a study of CD8 T cells in ankylosing spondylitis (dated by TCRdb to 2015 to 2018). Library method: 5' RACE. TCRdb names Illumina HiSeq 2500 as the instrument used. TCRdb itself trimmed the public reads at Q25 with fastp, ran MiXCR and retained productive beta chains. Each entry merges the rows of one CDR3 protein and shows their most common DNA and genes. The sample data list about 340,000 distinct CDR3 sequences, and around 20% of these were observed just once. The ten biggest clones cover approximately 14% of the sample. The sample taken for sequencing was blood, either unsorted or a sorted T cell fraction (not recorded which). Receptor source: a male donor with ankylosing spondylitis or in good health (not recorded which).

The chain combines TRBV20-1 with TRBJ2-1; unclear D gene. Trimming removed 2 bases at V and 0 bases at J, with 11 bases between. CDR1 and CDR2 (germline): DFQATT, SNEGSKA (reference sequence). The CDR3 has 15 residues. The DNA of the CDR3 is TGCAGTGCTAGACAGGTCAAACGCTCCTACAATGAGCAGTTCTTC. As protein: CSARQVKRSYNEQFF.

The chain uses TRBV5-1 and TRBJ1-4, with D hard to call. The germline gives CDR1 SGHRS, CDR2 YFSETQ. V shed 4 bases and J shed 5 bases, with 18 bases lying between them. The CDR3 loop spans 16 amino acids. CDR3 DNA: TGCGCCAGCAGCCCCTCCTCACGTGGGGAGAATGAAAAACTGTTTTTT. Protein: CASSPSSRGENEKLFF.

In its sample, this clonotype was seen a few times. The V gene is TRBV6-2 or TRBV6-3, the J gene TRBJ2-1, with 8 bases matching TRBD2. CDR1 MNHEY and CDR2 SVGEGT come from the germline V gene. The V segment lost 5 bases and the J segment 5 bases; nucleotides outside the gene matches: 8. This CDR3 region has 15 residues. CDR3 coding DNA: TGTGCCAGCAGTCAATCGGGACTAGGAAACAATGAGCAGTTCTTC. Translating gives CASSQSGLGNNEQFF.

The chain combines TRBV7-2 with TRBJ2-5, with D perhaps TRBD1 (6 bases). The CDR3 is 15 residues long. Trimming stripped 5 bases from V and 0 bases from J, with 13 bases between. Germline lookup yields CDR1 SGHTA and CDR2 FQGNSA. The CDR3 protein is CASSHLRQDQETQYF. Written as DNA, the CDR3 is TGTGCCAGCAGCCACCTTCGACAGGACCAAGAGACCCAGTACTTC. The full variable domain, in which reference TRBV7-2 and TRBJ2-5 provide the parts outside the CDR3, is GAGVSQSPSNKVTEKGKDVELRCDPISGHTALYWYRQSLGQGLEFLIYFQGNSAPDKSGLPSDRFSAERTGGSVSTLTIQRTQQEDSAVYLCASSHLRQDQETQYFGPGTRLLVL.

The V call is TRBV14, the J call TRBJ2-7, with D unresolved. There are 15 residues in the CDR3. The V gene lost 0 bases and the J gene lost 0 bases, with 9 bases spanning the gap. Germline CDR1 SGHDN, CDR2 FVKESK. CDR3 DNA: TGTGCCAGCAGCCAAGACGCTAGTGTCTCCTACGAGCAGTACTTC. This gives the protein CASSQDASVSYEQYF.

A few counts support this clonotype. This sequence joins TRBV20-1 and TRBJ2-2, with a possible D match to TRBD1 (5 bases). The CDR3 is 14 residues long. V was trimmed by 2 bases and J by 4 bases, leaving 11 bases between them. Germline assignment: CDR1 DFQATT and CDR2 SNEGSKA (reference sequence). The CDR3 DNA sequence: TGCAGTGCTAGACAGGGCCTAATCACCGGGGAGCTGTTTTTT. Protein sequence: CSARQGLITGELFF.

This sequence joins TRBV7-9 and TRBJ2-1; 7 nucleotides agree with TRBD1. The CDR3 extends over 16 amino acids. Germline loops: CDR1 SEHNR, CDR2 FQNEAQ (reference sequence). The trim removed 4 bases at V and 1 base at J, leaving 7 bases unmatched. The CDR3 region is CASSSDRVESYNEQFF. In DNA form, the CDR3 reads TGTGCCAGCAGCTCCGACAGGGTAGAGTCCTACAATGAGCAGTTCTTC.

This clonotype was seen only a few times. The chain joins TRBV21-1 to TRBJ2-1; the listed D gene, TRBD1, was not tested against the DNA. TRBV21-1 is listed as a pseudogene. This CDR3 region has 15 residues. CDR3 coding DNA: TGTGCCAGCAGCAGCGGGGGCGACACCTACAATGAGCAGTTCTTC. Amino acid sequence: CASSSGGDTYNEQFF.

This clonotype was seen a handful of times. The rearrangement links TRBV12-3 or TRBV12-4 to TRBJ2-2, with unresolved D. Trimming pared 4 bases from V and 4 bases from J, leaving 13 bases between. The length of the CDR3 is 15 residues. The CDR3 is CASSYIPGTTGELFF. In DNA form, the CDR3 reads TGTGCCAGCAGTTACATACCGGGCACCACCGGGGAGCTGTTTTTT.

This rearrangement joins TRBV7-6 to TRBJ2-3; the D gene could be TRBD1 or TRBD2 (6 bases each). Germline-derived CDR1 and CDR2 are SGHVS and FNYEAQ. The CDR3 runs 15 residues. V lost 1 base to trimming and J lost 6 bases, with 14 bases between them. The CDR3 DNA follows: TGTGCCAGCAGCTTAGTAGGGGGGTTCGGGGATACGCAGTATTTT. Translation: CASSLVGGFGDTQYF.

The sample holds a few counts of this clonotype. The CDR3 spells CASSPFEGGQFF. In DNA form, the CDR3 reads TGTGCCAGCAGCCCCTTTGAGGGGGGGCAGTTCTTC. The chain carries TRBV7-9 and TRBJ2-1, with D perhaps matching TRBD1 or TRBD2 (6 bases each). The CDR3 length is 12 residues. V lost 5 bases, J lost 12 bases, and 14 bases lay in between. Germline V gene lookup returns CDR1 SEHNR and CDR2 FQNEAQ (reference sequence).

This chain links TRBV12-5 with TRBJ2-7; D gene unclear. Trimming stripped 6 bases from V and 4 bases from J, with 10 bases between. Germline lookup yields CDR1 LGHNT and CDR2 FRNRAP. The CDR3 length is 12 residues. CDR3 residues: CASGRVSYEQYF. Here the CDR3 DNA reads TGTGCTAGTGGCCGCGTTAGTTACGAGCAGTACTTC.

The rearrangement uses TRBV10-3 and TRBJ2-7; TRBD2 aligns across 10 bases. Germline CDR1 is ENHRY and CDR2 is SYGVKD. With V trimmed by 0 bases and J by 9 bases, 8 bases remained unmatched. CDR3 size: 15 residues. CDR3 sequence reads: CAISESSGGARLQYF. The CDR3 DNA sequence: TGTGCCATCAGTGAGTCAAGCGGGGGGGCCCGGCTGCAGTACTTC.

In its sample, this clonotype was seen a few times. DNA of the CDR3: TGTGCCAGCAGAGAAGCCGGGACAGGAGTATACAATGAGCAGTTCTTC. Translating gives CASREAGTGVYNEQFF. V and J are TRBV11-2 and TRBJ2-1; TRBD1 agrees at 8 bases. J was trimmed by 4 bases and V by 6 bases; bases with no gene match: 11. Germline V gene sequence: CDR1 SGHAT, CDR2 FQNNGV. The CDR3 sequence is 16 residues long.

Points on this clonotype: Germline is not matched at one junction end, which may reflect a read error. The chain couples TRBV20-1 to TRBJ2-7, with D perhaps matching TRBD2 (6 bases). Germline CDR1 and CDR2: DFQATT and SNEGSKA (reference sequence). The CDR3 spans 15 residues. CDR3 coding DNA: TGCTGTGCTAGAGATATAGAGGGAGGTCTCTACGAGCAGTACTTC. Its protein product is CCARDIEGGLYEQYF.

There are a few counts of this clonotype. The gene calls are TRBV12-3 or TRBV12-4 and TRBJ2-4, with unresolved D. V was trimmed by 5 bases and J by 10 bases, leaving 15 bases between them. The CDR3 is 13 amino acids. The chain's CDR3 is CASSHMTPEIQYF. CDR3 in DNA: TGTGCCAGCAGTCACATGACCCCAGAGATTCAGTACTTC.

This rearrangement joins TRBV4-1 to TRBJ2-7, with D unresolved. Per the germline V gene, CDR1 is MGHRA and CDR2 is YSYEKL. This CDR3 is 14 amino acids long. V lost 0 bases and J lost 2, with 8 bases in between. The CDR3 is CASSQEIVPYEQYF. The DNA of the CDR3 is TGCGCCAGCAGCCAAGAAATCGTACCCTACGAGCAGTACTTC.

This clonotype has more than one count but fewer than ten. The chain employs TRBV28 and TRBJ2-6, with D unresolved. Per the germline V gene, CDR1 is MDHEN and CDR2 is SYDVKM. V lost 1 base and J 2 bases, leaving 18 bases between the germline ends. This CDR3 spans 19 amino acids. Here the CDR3 reads CASSLLQGPLRTGANVLTF. CDR3 nucleotide sequence: TGTGCCAGCAGTTTATTACAAGGCCCTCTGAGGACTGGGGCCAACGTCCTGACTTTC. The full variable domain, its missing parts supplied by reference TRBV28 and TRBJ2-6, is DVKVTQSSRYLVKRTGEKVFLECVQDMDHENMFWYRQDPGLGLRLIYFSYDVKMKEKGDIPEGYSVSREKKERFSLILESASTNQTSMYLCASSLLQGPLRTGANVLTFGAGSRLTVL.

The table lists this clonotype with a few counts. The V gene is TRBV2, the J gene TRBJ2-1, with 7 positions matching TRBD1. V dropped 4 bases and J dropped 6; count of bases not matched to a gene: 12. The CDR3 sequence is 16 residues long. Germline loops: CDR1 SNHLY, CDR2 FYNNEI. CDR3 amino acids: CASSGRGLFVGNEQFF. The CDR3 coding sequence is TGTGCCAGCAGTGGCAGGGGGTTATTTGTTGGCAATGAGCAGTTCTTC.

This chain connects TRBV6-1 to TRBJ2-5; 7 bases line up with TRBD2. Per the germline V gene, CDR1 is MNHNS and CDR2 is SASEGT. This CDR3 is 16 amino acids long. The V segment lost 6 bases and the J segment 2 bases; nucleotides outside the gene matches: 12. CDR3: CASRGLTSVQQETQYF. CDR3 nucleotides: TGTGCCAGCAGGGGACTTACTAGCGTCCAACAAGAGACCCAGTACTTC.

This clonotype was counted once. CDR3 sequence: CASSQLRGVGTGELFF. CDR3 in DNA: TGTGCCAGCAGCCAGCTCAGGGGCGTGGGGACCGGGGAGCTGTTTTTT. V usage is TRBV3-1 and J usage is TRBJ2-2; a weak D match, TRBD1 (6 bases). Trimming shortened V by 3 bases and J by 5 bases, and 16 bases separated the two germline ends. In germline, CDR1 is LGHDT, CDR2 YNNKEL (reference sequence). The CDR3 consists of 16 residues.

This clonotype was counted a few times. The chain is built from TRBV11-2 and TRBJ2-7; D is ambiguous. V lost 5 bases to trimming and J lost 6 bases, with 11 bases between them. CDR3 size: 12 residues. Per the germline V gene, CDR1 is SGHAT and CDR2 is FQNNGV. The CDR3 coding sequence is TGTGCCAGCAGCCCTTATATGGGCGAGCAGTACTTC. It codes for CASSPYMGEQYF.

The sample holds a few counts of this clonotype. The chain carries TRBV6-5 and TRBJ1-5, with D possibly TRBD1 on 5 matching bases. Germline CDR1 and CDR2: MNHEY and SVGAGI. The ends were cut back, 0 bases at V and 7 bases at J, with 13 bases in the middle. The CDR3 spans 15 residues. The CDR3 sequence is CASSYSRPQGQPQHF. The CDR3 bases are TGTGCCAGCAGTTACTCGAGGCCTCAGGGCCAGCCCCAGCATTTT.

This clonotype appeared a few times. The gene calls are TRBV27 and TRBJ1-2, with D possibly being TRBD1 (5 bases). This CDR3 is built from 14 residues. Germline CDR1 is MNHEY and CDR2 is SMNVEV (reference sequence). Trimming cost V 0 bases and J 8 bases, with 13 bases left between them. The chain's CDR3 is CASSLSIGGPGYTF. The CDR3 bases are TGTGCCAGCAGTTTATCGATCGGGGGACCCGGCTACACCTTC.

The rearrangement uses TRBV7-9 and TRBJ1-6; D is unresolved. V lost 2 bases, J lost 4 bases, and 9 bases lay in between. The CDR3 has 15 amino acids. Germline V gene lookup returns CDR1 SEHNR and CDR2 FQNEAQ (reference sequence). The CDR3 reads CASSLYGSYNSPLHF. The CDR3 coding sequence is TGTGCCAGCAGCTTATACGGGAGTTATAATTCACCCCTCCACTTT.

The chain employs TRBV6-4 and TRBJ2-2; 11 bases align to TRBD2. Trimming removed 6 bases from V and 3 bases from J; junction bases left unmatched: 0. Germline V gene data show CDR1 as MRHNA and CDR2 as SNTAGT. The length of the CDR3 is 14 residues. CDR3 loop: CASRLAGDTGELFF. CDR3 DNA: TGTGCCAGCAGACTAGCGGGGGACACCGGGGAGCTGTTTTTT.

This clonotype was seen only a few times. J is TRBJ2-1 and V is TRBV12-3 or TRBV12-4, with D tentatively TRBD2 (5 bases). The CDR3 consists of 16 residues. Trimming took 2 bases from V and 0 from J, leaving 11 bases between them. The CDR3 nucleotides are TGTGCCAGCAGTTTAACCCGCCGGGGCTCCTACAATGAGCAGTTCTTC. This encodes CASSLTRRGSYNEQFF.

In this sample, this clonotype turned up a few times. V gene TRBV19 combines with J gene TRBJ1-1; 7 positions match TRBD1. Germline V CDR1 and CDR2: LNHDA, SQIVND (reference sequence). This CDR3 region has 14 residues. The trim removed 10 bases at V and 0 bases at J, leaving 8 bases unmatched. The CDR3 nucleotides read TGTGCCACCGGGACAGCATCGATGAACACTGAAGCTTTCTTT. Protein product: CATGTASMNTEAFF.

The V gene is TRBV3-1, the J gene TRBJ2-3; D unclear. Germline CDR1 and CDR2: LGHDT and YNNKEL (reference sequence). This CDR3 comprises 15 residues. V gave up 1 base and J gave up 6 bases, with 14 bases separating them. Written as DNA, the CDR3 is TGTGCCAGCAGCCAAGGGCTAGTAGTTTTGGATACGCAGTATTTT. It encodes CASSQGLVVLDTQYF.

The chain links TRBV11-2 to TRBJ2-7, with 7 nucleotides matching TRBD2. V shed 4 bases and J 4 bases; nucleotides not matched to a gene: 10. Germline values: CDR1 SGHAT, CDR2 FQNNGV. The CDR3 consists of 15 residues. The CDR3 reads CASSSTWTREYEQYF. DNA for the CDR3: TGTGCCAGCAGCTCCACATGGACTAGGGAGTACGAGCAGTACTTC.